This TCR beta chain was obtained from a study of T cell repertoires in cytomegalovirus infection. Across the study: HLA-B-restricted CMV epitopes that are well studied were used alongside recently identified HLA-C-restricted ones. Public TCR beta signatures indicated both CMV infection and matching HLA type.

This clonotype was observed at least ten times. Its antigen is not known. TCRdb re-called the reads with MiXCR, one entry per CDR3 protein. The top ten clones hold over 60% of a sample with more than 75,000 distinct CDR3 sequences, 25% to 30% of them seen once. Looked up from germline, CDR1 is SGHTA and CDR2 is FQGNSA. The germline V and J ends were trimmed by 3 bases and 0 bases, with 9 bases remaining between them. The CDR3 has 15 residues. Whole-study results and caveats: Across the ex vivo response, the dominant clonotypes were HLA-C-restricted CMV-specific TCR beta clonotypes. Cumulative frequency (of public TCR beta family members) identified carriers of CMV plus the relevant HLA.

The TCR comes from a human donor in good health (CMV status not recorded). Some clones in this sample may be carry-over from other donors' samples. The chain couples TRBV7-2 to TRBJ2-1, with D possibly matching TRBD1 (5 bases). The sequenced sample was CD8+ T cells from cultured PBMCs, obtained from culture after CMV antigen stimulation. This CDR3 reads CASSFTGSSYNEQFF. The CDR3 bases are TGTGCCAGCAGCTTTACAGGAAGCTCCTACAATGAGCAGTTCTTC.